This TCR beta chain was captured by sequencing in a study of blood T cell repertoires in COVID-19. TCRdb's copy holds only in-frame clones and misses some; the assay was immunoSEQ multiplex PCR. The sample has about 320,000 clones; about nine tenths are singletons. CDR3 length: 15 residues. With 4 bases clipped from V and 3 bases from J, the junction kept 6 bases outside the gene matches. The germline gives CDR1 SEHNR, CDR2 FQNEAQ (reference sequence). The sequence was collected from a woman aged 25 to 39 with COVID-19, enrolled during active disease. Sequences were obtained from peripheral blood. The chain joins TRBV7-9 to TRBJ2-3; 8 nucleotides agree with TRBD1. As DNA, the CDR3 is TGTGCCAGCAGCTCTCCAGGGGGCGGTACAGATACGCAGTATTTT. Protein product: CASSSPGGGTDTQYF.